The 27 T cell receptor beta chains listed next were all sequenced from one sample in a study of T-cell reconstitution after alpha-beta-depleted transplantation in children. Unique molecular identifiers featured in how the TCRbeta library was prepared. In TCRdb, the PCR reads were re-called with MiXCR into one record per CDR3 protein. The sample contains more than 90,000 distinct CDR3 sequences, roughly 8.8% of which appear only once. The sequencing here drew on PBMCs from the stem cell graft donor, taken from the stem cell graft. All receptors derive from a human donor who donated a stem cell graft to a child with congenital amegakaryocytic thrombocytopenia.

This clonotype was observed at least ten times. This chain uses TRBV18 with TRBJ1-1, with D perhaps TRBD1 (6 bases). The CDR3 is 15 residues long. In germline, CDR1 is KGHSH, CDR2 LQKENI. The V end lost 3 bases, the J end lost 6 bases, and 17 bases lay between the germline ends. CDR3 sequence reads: CASSPSGTQPSEAFF. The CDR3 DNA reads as TGTGCCAGCTCACCCTCCGGGACACAACCTTCTGAAGCTTTCTTT.

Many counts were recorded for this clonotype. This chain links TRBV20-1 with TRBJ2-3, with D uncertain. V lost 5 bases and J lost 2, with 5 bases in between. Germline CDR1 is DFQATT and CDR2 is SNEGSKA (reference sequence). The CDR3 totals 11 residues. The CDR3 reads CSAGYTDTQYF. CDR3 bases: TGCAGTGCTGGATACACAGATACGCAGTATTTT.

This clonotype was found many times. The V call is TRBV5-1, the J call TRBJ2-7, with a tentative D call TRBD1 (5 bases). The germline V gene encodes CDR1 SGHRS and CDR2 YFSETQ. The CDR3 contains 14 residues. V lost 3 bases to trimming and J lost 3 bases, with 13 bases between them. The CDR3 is CASSSQTTDYEQYF. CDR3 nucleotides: TGCGCCAGCAGCTCCCAGACGACAGACTACGAGCAGTACTTC.

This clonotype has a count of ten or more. The CDR3 nucleotides are TGCAGTGCTAAGGCCCTGCGAGGGGTGGTTGGCTACACCTTC. Its protein product is CSAKALRGVVGYTF. The V gene is TRBV20-1, the J gene TRBJ1-2, with D maybe TRBD1 (5 bases). Trimming removed 4 bases at V and 7 bases at J, with 19 bases between. The CDR3 has 14 amino acids. CDR1 is DFQATT and CDR2 is SNEGSKA in the germline V gene (reference sequence).

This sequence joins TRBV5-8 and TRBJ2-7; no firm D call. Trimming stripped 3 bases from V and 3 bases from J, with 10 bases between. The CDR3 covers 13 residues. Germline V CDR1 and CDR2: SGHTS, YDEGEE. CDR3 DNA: TGTGCCAGCAGCTGGGATACAGTCTACGAGCAGTACTTC. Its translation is CASSWDTVYEQYF.

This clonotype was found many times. CDR3 region: CASSLLAGSQETQYF. CDR3 nucleotide sequence: TGCGCCAGCAGCTTACTAGCGGGGAGCCAAGAGACCCAGTACTTC. This chain joins TRBV5-1 and TRBJ2-5, with 10 bases aligning to TRBD2. The CDR3 has 15 amino acids. The J segment lost 1 base and the V segment lost 2 bases, leaving 2 bases of the junction unmatched. CDR1 SGHRS and CDR2 YFSETQ come from the germline V gene.

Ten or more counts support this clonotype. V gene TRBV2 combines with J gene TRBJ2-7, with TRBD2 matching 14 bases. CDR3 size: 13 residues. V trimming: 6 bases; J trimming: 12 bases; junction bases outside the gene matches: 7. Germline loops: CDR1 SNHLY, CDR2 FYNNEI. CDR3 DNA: TGTGCCAGCAGGGGACTAGCGGGAGCGATTGCGTACTTC. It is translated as CASRGLAGAIAYF.

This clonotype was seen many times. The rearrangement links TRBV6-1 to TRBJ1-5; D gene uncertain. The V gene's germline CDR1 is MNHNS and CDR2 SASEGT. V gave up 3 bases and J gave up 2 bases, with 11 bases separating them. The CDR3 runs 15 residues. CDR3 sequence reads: CASSEGSSRNQPQHF. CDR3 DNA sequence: TGTGCCAGCAGTGAGGGCAGCTCACGCAATCAGCCCCAGCATTTT.

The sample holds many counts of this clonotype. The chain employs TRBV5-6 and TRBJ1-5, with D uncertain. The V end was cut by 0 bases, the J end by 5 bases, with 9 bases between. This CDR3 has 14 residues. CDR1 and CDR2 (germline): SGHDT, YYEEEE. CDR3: CASSLEGGDQPQHF. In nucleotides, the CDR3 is TGTGCCAGCAGCTTGGAGGGTGGCGATCAGCCCCAGCATTTT.

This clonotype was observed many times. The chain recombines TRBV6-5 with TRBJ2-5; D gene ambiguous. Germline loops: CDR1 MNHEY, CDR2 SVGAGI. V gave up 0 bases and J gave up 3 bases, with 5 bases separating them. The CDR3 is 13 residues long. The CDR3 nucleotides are TGTGCCAGCAGTTACTCGCTGGAAGAGACCCAGTACTTC. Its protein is CASSYSLEETQYF.

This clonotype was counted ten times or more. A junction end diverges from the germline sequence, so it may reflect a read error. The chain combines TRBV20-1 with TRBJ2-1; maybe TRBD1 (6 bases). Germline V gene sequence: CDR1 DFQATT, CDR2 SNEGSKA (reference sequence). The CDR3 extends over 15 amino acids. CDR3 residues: CSAIRQVSSYSEQFF. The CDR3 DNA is TGCAGTGCTATACGACAGGTGAGCTCCTACAGTGAGCAGTTCTTC.

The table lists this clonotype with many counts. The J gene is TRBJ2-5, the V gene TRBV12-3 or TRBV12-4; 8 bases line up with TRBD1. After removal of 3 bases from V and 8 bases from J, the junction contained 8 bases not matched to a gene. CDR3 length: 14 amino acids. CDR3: CASSLDRAFNTQYF. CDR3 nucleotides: TGTGCCAGCAGTTTGGACAGGGCGTTTAACACCCAGTACTTC.

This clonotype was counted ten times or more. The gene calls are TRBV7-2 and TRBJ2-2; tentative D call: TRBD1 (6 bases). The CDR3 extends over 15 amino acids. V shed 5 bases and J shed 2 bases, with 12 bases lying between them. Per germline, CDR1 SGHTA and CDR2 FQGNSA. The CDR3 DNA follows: TGTGCCAGCAGCAAAGACAGGATCAACACCGGGGAGCTGTTTTTT. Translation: CASSKDRINTGELFF.

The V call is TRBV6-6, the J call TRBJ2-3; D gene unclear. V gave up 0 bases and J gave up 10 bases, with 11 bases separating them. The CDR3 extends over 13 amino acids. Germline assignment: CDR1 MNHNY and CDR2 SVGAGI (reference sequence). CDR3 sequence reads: CASSYSKTGPQYF. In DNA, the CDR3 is TGTGCCAGCAGTTACTCTAAAACCGGACCGCAGTATTTT.

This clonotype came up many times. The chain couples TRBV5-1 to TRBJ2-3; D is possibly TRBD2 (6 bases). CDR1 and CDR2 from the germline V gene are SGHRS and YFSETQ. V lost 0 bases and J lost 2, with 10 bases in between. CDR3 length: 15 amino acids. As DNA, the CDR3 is TGCGCCAGCAGCTTGGGAGCGGGTGCCACAGATACGCAGTATTTT. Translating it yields CASSLGAGATDTQYF.

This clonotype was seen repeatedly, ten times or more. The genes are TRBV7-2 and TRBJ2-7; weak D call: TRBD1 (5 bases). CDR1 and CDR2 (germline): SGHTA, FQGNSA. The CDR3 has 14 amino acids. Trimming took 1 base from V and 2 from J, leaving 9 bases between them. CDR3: CASSLEGRAYEQYF. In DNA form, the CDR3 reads TGTGCCAGCAGCTTAGAGGGCAGGGCCTACGAGCAGTACTTC.

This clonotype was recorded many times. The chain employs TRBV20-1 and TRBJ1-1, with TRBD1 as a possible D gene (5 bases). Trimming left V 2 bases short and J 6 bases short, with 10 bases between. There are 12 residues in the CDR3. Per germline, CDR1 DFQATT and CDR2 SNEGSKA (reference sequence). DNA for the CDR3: TGCAGTGCTAGACAGGGTGGGTCTGAAGCTTTCTTT. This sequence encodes CSARQGGSEAFF.

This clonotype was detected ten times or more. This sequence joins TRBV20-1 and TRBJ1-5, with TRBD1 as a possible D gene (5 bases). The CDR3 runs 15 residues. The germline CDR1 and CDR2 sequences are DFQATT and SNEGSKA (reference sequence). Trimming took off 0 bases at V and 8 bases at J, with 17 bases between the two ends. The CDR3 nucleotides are TGCAGTGCTAGAGATGGGCGGGGGAGTAGGGAGCCCCAGCATTTT. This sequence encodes CSARDGRGSREPQHF.

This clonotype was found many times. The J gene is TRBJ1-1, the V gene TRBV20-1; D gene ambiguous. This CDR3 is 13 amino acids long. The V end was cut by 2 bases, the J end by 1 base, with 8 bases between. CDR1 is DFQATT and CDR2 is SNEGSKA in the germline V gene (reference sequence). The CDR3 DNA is TGCAGTGCTAGAAGATTCTCGAACACTGAAGCTTTCTTT. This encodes CSARRFSNTEAFF.

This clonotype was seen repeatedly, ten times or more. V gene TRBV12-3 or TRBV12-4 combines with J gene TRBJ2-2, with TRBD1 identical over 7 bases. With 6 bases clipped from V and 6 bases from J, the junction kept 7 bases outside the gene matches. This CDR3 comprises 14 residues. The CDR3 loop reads CASRRGTASGELFF. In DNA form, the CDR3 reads TGTGCCAGCAGGCGAGGGACAGCCTCCGGGGAGCTGTTTTTT.

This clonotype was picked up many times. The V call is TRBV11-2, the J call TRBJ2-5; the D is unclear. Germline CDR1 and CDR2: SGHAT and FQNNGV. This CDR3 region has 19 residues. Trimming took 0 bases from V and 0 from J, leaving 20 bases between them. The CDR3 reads CASSLDGFGGRGYQETQYF. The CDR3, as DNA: TGTGCCAGCAGCTTAGATGGATTTGGCGGCAGAGGTTACCAAGAGACCCAGTACTTC.

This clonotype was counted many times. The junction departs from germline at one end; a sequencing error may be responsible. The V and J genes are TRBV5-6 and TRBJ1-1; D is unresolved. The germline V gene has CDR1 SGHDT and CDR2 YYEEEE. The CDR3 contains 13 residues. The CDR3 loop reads CASSLTLKTEAFF. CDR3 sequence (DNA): TGTGCCAGCAGCCTTACACTGAAAACTGAAGCTTTCTTT.

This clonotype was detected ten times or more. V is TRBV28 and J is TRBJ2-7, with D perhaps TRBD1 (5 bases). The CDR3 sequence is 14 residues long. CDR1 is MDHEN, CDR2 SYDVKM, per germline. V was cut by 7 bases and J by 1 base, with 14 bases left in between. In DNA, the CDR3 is TGTGCCAGCACTCGGACACGGCTTTCCTACGAGCAGTACTTC. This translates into CASTRTRLSYEQYF.

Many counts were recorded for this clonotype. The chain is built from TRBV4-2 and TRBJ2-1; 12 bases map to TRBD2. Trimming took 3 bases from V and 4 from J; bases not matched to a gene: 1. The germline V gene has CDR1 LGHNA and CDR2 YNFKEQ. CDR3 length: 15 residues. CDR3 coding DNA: TGTGCCAGCAGCCAGACTAGCGGGGGTTACAATGAGCAGTTCTTC. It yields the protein CASSQTSGGYNEQFF.

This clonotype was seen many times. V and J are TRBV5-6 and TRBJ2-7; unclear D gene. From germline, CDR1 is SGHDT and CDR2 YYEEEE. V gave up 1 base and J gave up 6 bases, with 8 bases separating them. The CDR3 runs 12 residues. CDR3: CASSLRRGEQYF. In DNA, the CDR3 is TGTGCCAGCAGCTTGAGGCGCGGCGAGCAGTACTTC.

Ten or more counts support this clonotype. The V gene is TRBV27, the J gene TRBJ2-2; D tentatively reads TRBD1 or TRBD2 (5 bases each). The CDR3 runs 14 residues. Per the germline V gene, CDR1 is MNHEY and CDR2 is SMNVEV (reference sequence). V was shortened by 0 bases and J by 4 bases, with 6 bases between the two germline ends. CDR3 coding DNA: TGTGCCAGCAGTTTATCTGGGGGCACCGGGGAGCTGTTTTTT. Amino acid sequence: CASSLSGGTGELFF.

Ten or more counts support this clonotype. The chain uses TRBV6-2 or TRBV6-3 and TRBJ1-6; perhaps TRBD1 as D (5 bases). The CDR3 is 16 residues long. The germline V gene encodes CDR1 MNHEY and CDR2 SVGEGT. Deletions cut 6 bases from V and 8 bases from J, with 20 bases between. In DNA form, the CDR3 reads TGTGCCAGCAGAGAGAGCCAGTCAGGGAGTGATTCACCCCTCCACTTT. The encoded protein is CASRESQSGSDSPLHF.